This entry is about one T cell receptor (beta chain). Its antigen is unidentified. V gave up 2 bases and J gave up 0 bases, with 8 bases separating them. The germline V gene encodes CDR1 SGDLS and CDR2 YYNGEE. CDR3 length equals 14 residues. Researchers ran the PCR with 60 Vbeta and 13 Jbeta primers. How the authors handled the data: Later, an analysis found 75 million to 90 million unique TCR beta chains, and about 10 million of these were shared. The assay was immunoSEQ multiplex PCR, and TCRdb's table has in-frame clones only and misses some. V and J calls and clone size are as listed in that table; D and trimming were resolved from the DNA. Of approximately 130,000 clones in the sample, 75% to 90% were seen once. This sample is part of a study of cytomegalovirus exposure and HLA in healthy donors. Study-wide results and caveats: Later work found most CMV-associated TCR beta chains apparently HLA-restricted.

Sampled while nominally healthy, donors likely had unrecorded immune exposures. The chain combines TRBV9 with TRBJ1-1; D not certain. The receptor's source is a woman aged 25 to 39 in good health and CMV-seropositive. Material: PBMCs. The CDR3 DNA reads as TGTGCCAGCAGCGTGGGCCCCATGAACACTGAAGCTTTCTTT. Protein product: CASSVGPMNTEAFF.